This record looks at one T cell receptor beta chain sequence and its context. The data were obtained in a study of CD8 T cells in Susac syndrome. The CDR3 covers 13 residues. Looked up from germline, CDR1 is LGHDT and CDR2 is YNNKEL (reference sequence). V was cut by 4 bases and J by 0 bases, with 7 bases left in between. With random hexamers, reverse transcription was performed on about 0.5 to 1 ug of RNA. TCRdb processed the immunoSEQ multiplex PCR reads anew with MiXCR; each CDR3 protein has one entry. This table holds roughly 50,000 distinct CDR3 sequences, 80% to 95% found once. Sequencing was carried out using CD8+ T cells from PBMCs. This rearrangement joins TRBV3-1 to TRBJ2-7, with D unclear. The TCR originated in a human donor in good health. CDR3 amino acids: CASSRRASYEQYF. The CDR3 DNA reads TGTGCCAGCAGCCGGCGCGCCTCCTACGAGCAGTACTTC.